A single sample is the source of the 20 T cell receptor beta chains below, sequenced in a study of T-cell memory formation after mild COVID-19. TCRdb itself ran the 5' RACE reads through MiXCR, one entry per CDR3 protein. In the table there are about 190,000 distinct CDR3 sequences, under 12% of which are singletons. Sequenced input: PBMCs or a T cell subset sorted from them (not recorded which). All receptors come from a man aged 18 to 29 who had mild COVID-19 (a few samples of this study predate the infection). Cell type and time point are not known.

This clonotype was counted a few times. The rearrangement uses TRBV6-6 and TRBJ2-7; D gene uncertain. This CDR3 spans 13 amino acids. V dropped 7 bases and J dropped 1 base, with 11 bases sitting between them. Germline V gives CDR1 MNHNY, CDR2 SVGAGI (reference sequence). This CDR3 reads CASTRPPSYEQYF. DNA for the CDR3: TGTGCCAGCACTCGCCCTCCATCCTACGAGCAGTACTTC.

This rearrangement joins TRBV7-9 to TRBJ2-3; D is unclear. This CDR3 region has 15 residues. V was shortened by 7 bases and J by 0 bases, with 14 bases between the two germline ends. Germline CDR1 is SEHNR and CDR2 is FQNEAQ (reference sequence). DNA of the CDR3: TGTGCCAGCACCTTGAGAACTTCTAGCACAGATACGCAGTATTTT. Protein: CASTLRTSSTDTQYF.

This clonotype has at least ten counts. The chain joins TRBV7-9 to TRBJ1-6; 7 positions agree with TRBD1. The germline gives CDR1 SEHNR, CDR2 FQNEAQ (reference sequence). The CDR3 spans 13 residues. V lost 5 bases to trimming and J lost 12 bases; unmatched junction nucleotides: 7. CDR3 coding DNA: TGTGCCAGCAGCCGAGAGGGGGCTTTACCCCTCCACTTT. As protein: CASSREGALPLHF.

The chain is built from TRBV15 and TRBJ2-7, with D perhaps assigned TRBD1 or TRBD2 (5 bases each). V lost 0 bases to trimming and J lost 2 bases, with 14 bases between them. CDR3 length: 16 amino acids. Germline CDR1 reads LNHNV; CDR2 reads YYDKDF (reference sequence). The chain's CDR3 is CATSRDPGAFAYEQYF. DNA for the CDR3: TGTGCCACCAGCAGAGATCCCGGGGCGTTCGCCTACGAGCAGTACTTC. The full variable domain, in which reference TRBV15 and TRBJ2-7 provide the parts outside the CDR3, is DAMVIQNPRYQVTQFGKPVTLSCSQTLNHNVMYWYQQKSSQAPKLLFHYYDKDFNNEADTPDNFQSRRPNTSFCFLDIRSPGLGDTAMYLCATSRDPGAFAYEQYFGPGTRLTVT.

This clonotype was seen only a few times. The chain joins TRBV5-1 to TRBJ1-3; D remains unclear. The CDR3 extends over 13 amino acids. Trimming left V 2 bases short and J 4 bases short, with 7 bases between. Germline V gene lookup returns CDR1 SGHRS and CDR2 YFSETQ. CDR3 sequence reads: CASSFSDGNTIYF. CDR3 sequence (DNA): TGCGCCAGCAGCTTCTCCGACGGAAACACCATATATTTT.

This clonotype was counted many times. The chain couples TRBV5-1 to TRBJ2-3; TRBD1 aligns across 7 bases. From germline, CDR1 is SGHRS and CDR2 YFSETQ. V dropped 3 bases and J dropped 6; count of bases not matched to a gene: 7. The CDR3 contains 14 residues. CDR3 bases: TGCGCCAGCAGCTGGCGACAGGGAGCCGATACGCAGTATTTT. Translation gives CASSWRQGADTQYF.

This chain connects TRBV20-1 to TRBJ1-1; D gene ambiguous. Trimming removed 2 bases from V and 10 bases from J, with 17 bases in between. Per germline, CDR1 DFQATT and CDR2 SNEGSKA (reference sequence). The CDR3 runs 13 residues. In nucleotides, the CDR3 is TGCAGTGCTAGACCGGGCCATGCACTGAGAGCTTTCTTT. Amino acid sequence: CSARPGHALRAFF.

This clonotype was detected a few times. This CDR3 reads CASSHAGSGGETQYF. As DNA, the CDR3 is TGTGCCAGCAGTCATGCTGGGAGCGGGGGGGAGACCCAGTACTTC. The chain is built from TRBV5-6 and TRBJ2-5; 9 bases line up with TRBD2. Germline-derived CDR1 and CDR2 are SGHDT and YYEEEE. This CDR3 is 15 amino acids long. V lost 5 bases and J lost 5; bases outside the gene matches: 10.

This clonotype was picked up a small number of times. The CDR3 region is CSARAPIGDYGYTF. DNA for the CDR3: TGCAGTGCTAGAGCCCCCATCGGGGACTATGGCTACACCTTC. The gene calls are TRBV20-1 and TRBJ1-2; no clear D. Germline values: CDR1 DFQATT, CDR2 SNEGSKA (reference sequence). V was pared by 1 base and J by 3 bases, with 12 bases between. The CDR3 covers 14 residues.

The genes are TRBV6-5 and TRBJ1-2, with unresolved D. Germline loops: CDR1 MNHEY, CDR2 SVGAGI. V was clipped by 2 bases and J by 4 bases, with 8 bases between them. This CDR3 is built from 13 residues. Written as DNA, the CDR3 is TGTGCCAGCAGTTACGGAAAGGGCTATGGCTACACCTTC. Translation: CASSYGKGYGYTF.

This clonotype was counted a few times. This chain links TRBV5-6 with TRBJ1-6; perhaps TRBD1 as D (6 bases). CDR1 SGHDT and CDR2 YYEEEE come from the germline V gene. The CDR3 consists of 16 residues. V shed 3 bases and J shed 6 bases, with 16 bases lying between them. In nucleotides, the CDR3 is TGTGCCAGCAGCTCGGGACATTCCGCGGGTAATTCACCCCTCCACTTT. Encoded protein: CASSSGHSAGNSPLHF. The variable domain in full, with the rest retrieved from reference TRBV5-6 and TRBJ1-6, is DAGVTQSPTHLIKTRGQQVTLRCSPKSGHDTVSWYQQALGQGPQFIFQYYEEEERQRGNFPDRFSGHQFPNYSSELNVNALLLGDSALYLCASSSGHSAGNSPLHFGNGTRLTVT.

This chain joins TRBV5-1 and TRBJ2-4; possibly TRBD1 or TRBD2 for D (5 bases each). Between the trimmed V and J ends, which lost 1 base and 8 bases, there was a span of 28 bases. The germline V gene has CDR1 SGHRS and CDR2 YFSETQ. The CDR3 sequence is 19 residues long. The CDR3 bases are TGCGCCAGCAGCTTGTTTGGTTCGGGACCCTTTAGCGACGGGGACATTCAGTACTTC. It specifies CASSLFGSGPFSDGDIQYF.

There are many counts of this clonotype. V and J are TRBV4-1 and TRBJ2-1; D perhaps matches TRBD2 (6 bases). V lost 5 bases and J 3 bases, leaving 11 bases between the germline ends. Germline-derived CDR1 and CDR2 are MGHRA and YSYEKL. This CDR3 has 14 amino acids. The CDR3 protein is CASSVGGVYNEQFF. For the CDR3, the DNA is TGCGCCAGCAGCGTCGGGGGAGTCTACAATGAGCAGTTCTTC.

This clonotype has more than one count but fewer than ten. The genes are TRBV19 and TRBJ2-2, with D possibly matching TRBD1 (5 bases). Germline-derived CDR1 and CDR2 are LNHDA and SQIVND (reference sequence). This CDR3 has 16 amino acids. The V gene lost 2 bases and the J gene lost 6 bases, with 16 bases spanning the gap. CDR3 loop: CASSILGRVIAGELFF. CDR3 in DNA: TGTGCCAGTAGTATACTGGGCAGGGTGATCGCCGGGGAGCTGTTTTTT. Drawing the rest from reference TRBV19 and TRBJ2-2, the complete variable domain is DGGITQSPKYLFRKEGQNVTLSCEQNLNHDAMYWYRQDPGQGLRLIYYSQIVNDFQKGDIAEGYSVSREKKESFPLTVTSAQKNPTAFYLCASSILGRVIAGELFFGEGSRLTVL.

This clonotype was observed a few times. This sequence joins TRBV5-1 and TRBJ2-4, with TRBD1 identical over 8 bases. J was trimmed by 6 bases and V by 2 bases; bases with no gene match: 7. This CDR3 contains 15 residues. Per germline, CDR1 SGHRS and CDR2 YFSETQ. This chain's CDR3 is CASSLGTGEINIQYF. For the CDR3, the DNA is TGCGCCAGCAGCTTAGGGACAGGAGAAATAAACATTCAGTACTTC.

The chain uses TRBV7-2 and TRBJ2-5; TRBD2 agrees at 8 bases. This CDR3 spans 16 amino acids. V gave up 5 bases and J gave up 5 bases; unmatched junction bases: 13. The germline gives CDR1 SGHTA, CDR2 FQGNSA. Here the CDR3 reads CASSVVIAGNWETQYF. The CDR3 DNA follows: TGTGCCAGCAGCGTAGTAATAGCGGGGAATTGGGAGACCCAGTACTTC.

Only a few counts were recorded for this clonotype. The CDR3 loop is CASSYPSYEQYF. The DNA of the CDR3 is TGTGCCAGCAGTTACCCCTCCTACGAGCAGTACTTC. The gene calls are TRBV6-2 or TRBV6-3 and TRBJ2-7; D is uncertain. CDR1 is MNHEY and CDR2 is SVGEGT in the germline V gene. V was cut by 2 bases and J by 0 bases, with 2 bases left in between. This CDR3 spans 12 amino acids.

The table lists this clonotype with a few counts. This chain uses TRBV18 with TRBJ1-3, with D hard to call. The CDR3 has 14 amino acids. The germline CDR1 and CDR2 sequences are KGHSH and LQKENI. V lost 0 bases and J lost 7, with 10 bases in between. CDR3 amino acids: CASSPPAVRNTIYF. The CDR3 DNA follows: TGTGCCAGCTCACCACCAGCCGTTCGCAACACCATATATTTT.

This clonotype was seen more than once but under ten times. The chain couples TRBV20-1 to TRBJ1-6, with D tentatively TRBD1 (5 bases). There are 12 residues in the CDR3. Trimming stripped 5 bases from V and 6 bases from J, with 8 bases between. Germline-derived CDR1 and CDR2 are DFQATT and SNEGSKA (reference sequence). The CDR3: CSARGPNSPLHF. CDR3 sequence (DNA): TGCAGTGCTCGGGGACCTAATTCACCCCTCCACTTT.

The sample holds a few counts of this clonotype. The chain recombines TRBV29-1 with TRBJ2-7, with 9 bases matching TRBD2. The CDR3 sequence is 14 residues long. Germline loops: CDR1 SQVTM, CDR2 ANQGSEA. Trimming took 7 bases from V and 1 from J; bases not matched to a gene: 8. CDR3 in amino acids: CSAKAGGRSYEQYF. The CDR3 coding sequence is TGCAGCGCTAAAGCGGGGGGCCGGTCCTACGAGCAGTACTTC.